This T cell receptor beta chain was recovered during a study of T cell responses to AZD1222 COVID-19 vaccine. Findings of the study overall: Increases in Spike-specific TCR breadth and depth were seen after two AZD1222 doses.

In regard to this clone: Its antigen remains unidentified.

Sequencing was performed with immunoSEQ multiplex PCR; in TCRdb, only in-frame clones are kept and a portion is missing. The sample lists approximately 88,000 clones; 90% were seen once. The V gene's germline CDR1 is LGHDT and CDR2 YNNKEL (reference sequence). The CDR3 sequence is 12 residues long. The V gene lost 1 base and the J gene lost 10 bases, with 8 bases spanning the gap. The clonotype was recovered from an adult who received the AZD1222 COVID-19 vaccine. The rearrangement links TRBV3-1 (or the pseudogene TRBV3-2) to TRBJ1-3, with no clear D. This material consisted of peripheral blood, taken 28 days after the second AZD1222 dose. CDR3 coding DNA: TGTGCCAGCAGCCAAGTTGAGAAAACCATATATTTT. It specifies CASSQVEKTIYF.